Here is one TCR beta chain with its context. The CDR3 sequence is 17 residues long. With 1 base removed from V and 2 bases from J, the gap between germline ends came to 12 bases. CDR1 and CDR2 from the germline V gene are MGHRA and YSYEKL. The entry originates in a study of blood T cell repertoires in COVID-19. As for the study in general: Collection of acute and convalescent COVID-19 samples took place in the United States, Italy and Spain.

In the original analysis: From reference gene primer amplification, estimates of nucleated cell counts were derived. The method was immunoSEQ multiplex PCR; TCRdb's version includes in-frame clones alone and lacks a portion of them. V and J calls plus clone size are reproduced from that table; the DNA served to infer D and trimming. The profile shows 300,000 or so clones, around 87% of them singletons. Sequencing used peripheral blood. The rearrangement joins TRBV4-1 to TRBJ2-6; D may be TRBD1 (5 bases). The TCR originated in a woman aged 50 to 65 who had recovered from COVID-19. CDR3 nucleotide sequence: TGCGCCAGCAGCCAAGCTCCCAGGGTCCCTGGGGCCAACGTCCTGACTTTC. It encodes CASSQAPRVPGANVLTF.